This T cell receptor beta chain was identified in a study of blood T cell repertoires in COVID-19. Study background: T cells, B-cell-depleted T cells, or PBMCs provided the cDNA or gDNA that served as material.

The CDR3 runs to 14 residues. Germline V gene sequence: CDR1 MDHEN, CDR2 SYDVKM. Between the trimmed V and J ends, which lost 5 bases and 5 bases, there was a span of 13 bases. Per the authors' pipeline: Reference gene primer amplification in the assay estimated nucleated cell counts. Sequencing was performed with immunoSEQ multiplex PCR; in TCRdb, only in-frame clones are kept and a portion is missing. V and J calls and clone size follow that table, whereas D and trimming were derived from the DNA. Of about 260,000 clones in the sample, 87% were seen once. The sequenced material came from peripheral blood. The J gene is TRBJ1-5, the V gene TRBV28; perhaps TRBD1 as D (6 bases). The receptor's source is a woman in her forties or fifties with acute or convalescent COVID-19. The CDR3 is CASSPGTRDQPQHF. CDR3 sequence (DNA): TGTGCCAGCAGTCCGGGGACACGAGATCAGCCCCAGCATTTT. Full variable domain (rest looked up from reference TRBV28 and TRBJ1-5): DVKVTQSSRYLVKRTGEKVFLECVQDMDHENMFWYRQDPGLGLRLIYFSYDVKMKEKGDIPEGYSVSREKKERFSLILESASTNQTSMYLCASSPGTRDQPQHFGDGTRLSIL.